Listed below are T cell receptor beta chains from one sample, sequenced in a study of PD-1 blockade in classical Hodgkin lymphoma. Repertoires were generated with immunoSEQ multiplex PCR, while TCRdb's copy carries only in-frame clones and drops some. The sample yields tens of thousands of clones, over 85% seen once. Source: peripheral blood mononuclear cells (PBMCs), taken at baseline. The receptors originated from a human donor with classical Hodgkin lymphoma. Each CDR3 is given without its conserved first and last residue. The order of the fields is J gene, V gene, CDR3 protein.

J: TRBJ2-4
V: TRBV10-1
CDR3: ASSQGRGDIQY

J: TRBJ1-6
V: TRBV6-5
CDR3: ASSEAIPLH

J: TRBJ1-2
V: TRBV27
CDR3: ASSLWGPDYGYT

J: TRBJ2-5
V: TRBV27
CDR3: ASSPRGGETQY

J: TRBJ1-1
V: TRBV27
CDR3: ASSLGTAHDPF

J: TRBJ1-3
V: TRBV7-9
CDR3: ASRTGAGNTIY

J: TRBJ1-3
V: TRBV5-1
CDR3: ASSLRPDDTIY

J: TRBJ1-5
V: TRBV6-1
CDR3: ASSENGPMGNQPQH

J: TRBJ1-6
V: TRBV5-1
CDR3: ASSFWTGGGSPLH

J: TRBJ2-7
V: TRBV15
CDR3: ATSMGLAYEQY

J: TRBJ2-7
V: TRBV11-1
CDR3: ASSPDATGQY

J: TRBJ2-3
V: TRBV5-6
CDR3: ASSLSDRGNADTQY

J: TRBJ1-5
V: TRBV21-1
CDR3: ASSKRQEFGTAENQPQH